This TCR beta chain was recorded in a study of T cells after yellow fever vaccination. Study summary: Fractions of limited cellularity were prepared by means of SMART-Seq v4 Ultra Low Input.

The CDR3 totals 13 residues. Trimming cost V 4 bases and J 7 bases; bases outside gene matches: 6. Germline V gene sequence: CDR1 DFQATT, CDR2 SNEGSKA (reference sequence). It was through 5'RACE template switching that TCR cDNA was made, with a universal primer site and UMIs added. TCRdb reanalysed the 5' RACE reads using MiXCR and keeps one entry per CDR3 protein. The top ten clones hold over 12% of a sample with just under 600,000 distinct CDR3 sequences, less than 15% of them seen once. The table lists this clonotype with a few counts. Its antigen is unidentified. The study's findings and limits: Among primary-vaccination clones, most reappeared after the booster, at around 97% for CD4 and 85% to 90% for CD8. A small proportion of clonotypes was detected in both the CD4 and CD8 compartments.

V usage is TRBV20-1 and J usage is TRBJ2-2, with TRBD1 matching over 7 bases. Sequences were derived from PBMCs, sampled on the day of the yellow fever booster vaccination. This receptor was identified in a man under 40 who received the YFV17D yellow fever vaccine. CDR3 in DNA: TGCAGTGCTACCGACAGGGTATACGGGGAGCTGTTTTTT. It translates to CSATDRVYGELFF.